One sample yielded the 30 T cell receptor beta chains listed below, sequenced in a study of blood T cell repertoires in COVID-19. Sequenced by immunoSEQ multiplex PCR; TCRdb stores in-frame clones only, minus some. The table records roughly 250,000 clones, 85% to 90% of them present only once. Sequencing was performed on peripheral blood. The origin of the receptors is a woman aged 25-40 years with COVID-19, enrolled during active disease.

The chain has TRBV29-1 and TRBJ1-2, with D possibly being TRBD1 (6 bases). Trimming stripped 3 bases from V and 9 bases from J, with 14 bases between. The CDR3 runs to 12 residues. The V gene's germline CDR1 is SQVTM and CDR2 ANQGSEA. The CDR3 DNA sequence: TGCAGCGTTGACGGGGGGGCGCGAAGCTACACCTTC. Translation: CSVDGGARSYTF.

This clone was counted a single time. This rearrangement joins TRBV20-1 to TRBJ1-3; D might be TRBD1 (5 bases). The V end lost 8 bases, the J end lost 10 bases, and 15 bases lay between the germline ends. CDR1 is DFQATT and CDR2 is SNEGSKA in the germline V gene (reference sequence). There are 11 residues in the CDR3. The CDR3 region has the DNA TGCAGTCTTGTACCCGGGGGAACCATATATTTT. Amino acid sequence: CSLVPGGTIYF.

This chain uses TRBV19 with TRBJ1-3, with a tentative D call TRBD1 (6 bases). Germline assignment: CDR1 LNHDA and CDR2 SQIVND (reference sequence). V dropped 5 bases and J dropped 0 bases, with 11 bases sitting between them. The CDR3 totals 15 residues. The CDR3 loop is CASSLTGFSGNTIYF. The CDR3 nucleotides read TGTGCCAGTAGTCTGACAGGATTCTCTGGAAACACCATATATTTT.

The chain is built from TRBV28 and TRBJ1-2; TRBD1 agrees at 7 bases. The CDR3 runs 12 residues. The germline gives CDR1 MDHEN, CDR2 SYDVKM. The J segment lost 2 bases and the V segment lost 8 bases, leaving 2 bases of the junction unmatched. CDR3 sequence (DNA): TGTGCCAGCCTGGACAGGAACTATGGCTACACCTTC. Translated, it gives CASLDRNYGYTF.

The gene calls are TRBV6-5 and TRBJ1-2, with D uncertain. From germline, CDR1 is MNHEY and CDR2 SVGAGI. This CDR3 is 13 amino acids long. V gave up 5 bases and J gave up 6 bases, with 13 bases separating them. CDR3 bases: TGTGCCAGCAGTACCGGCGCGGGCAATGGCTACACCTTC. Translating it yields CASSTGAGNGYTF.

This chain uses TRBV5-5 with TRBJ2-3; 11 positions agree with TRBD2. The CDR3 contains 16 residues. After removal of 4 bases from V and 6 bases from J, the junction contained 10 bases not matched to a gene. The germline gives CDR1 SGHKS, CDR2 YYEKEE (reference sequence). The CDR3 nucleotides read TGTGCCAGCAGCCCCCCAATGACTAGCGGGGTGGATACGCAGTATTTT. Protein product: CASSPPMTSGVDTQYF.

The V gene is TRBV5-8, the J gene TRBJ2-3; 12 bases match TRBD1. Germline CDR1 reads SGHTS; CDR2 reads YDEGEE. With 3 bases clipped from V and 4 bases from J, the junction kept 3 bases outside the gene matches. The CDR3 extends over 15 amino acids. CDR3 sequence reads: CASSSGQGASDTQYF. CDR3 sequence (DNA): TGTGCCAGCAGCTCGGGACAGGGGGCGTCAGATACGCAGTATTTT. The entire variable domain, with the rest obtained from reference TRBV5-8 and TRBJ2-3, is as follows: EAGVTQSPTHLIKTRGQQATLRCSPISGHTSVYWYQQALGLGLQFLLWYDEGEERNRGNFPPRFSGRQFPNYSSELNVNALELEDSALYLCASSSGQGASDTQYFGPGTRLTVL.

V usage is TRBV19 and J usage is TRBJ1-2; maybe TRBD1 (6 bases). The CDR3 runs to 12 residues. The germline gives CDR1 LNHDA, CDR2 SQIVND (reference sequence). V was cut by 8 bases and J by 4 bases, with 11 bases left in between. CDR3 nucleotides: TGTGCCAGTTATCAGGGGAGCTATGGCTACACCTTC. It codes for CASYQGSYGYTF.

The chain joins TRBV5-5 to TRBJ1-2; D is uncertain. CDR3 length equals 15 residues. Trimming left V 5 bases short and J 2 bases short, with 16 bases between. In germline, CDR1 is SGHKS, CDR2 YYEKEE (reference sequence). CDR3 in amino acids: CASSYSSGLNYGYTF. Written as DNA, the CDR3 is TGTGCCAGCAGTTATTCTAGCGGCCTCAACTATGGCTACACCTTC. The variable domain in full, with the rest retrieved from reference TRBV5-5 and TRBJ1-2, is DAGVTQSPTHLIKTRGQQVTLRCSPISGHKSVSWYQQVLGQGPQFIFQYYEKEERGRGNFPDRFSARQFPNYSSELNVNALLLGDSALYLCASSYSSGLNYGYTFGSGTRLTVV.

The chain employs TRBV4-1 and TRBJ1-5, with a tentative D call TRBD1 (5 bases). V was trimmed by 4 bases and J by 4 bases, leaving 11 bases between them. This CDR3 is 14 amino acids long. Germline loops: CDR1 MGHRA, CDR2 YSYEKL. The CDR3: CASSPIDSNQPQHF. The CDR3 coding sequence is TGCGCCAGCAGCCCTATAGACAGTAATCAGCCCCAGCATTTT.

The rearrangement joins TRBV4-1 to TRBJ1-2; D is ambiguous. The CDR3 has 15 amino acids. The ends were cut back, 0 bases at V and 1 base at J, with 9 bases in the middle. Germline V gene lookup returns CDR1 MGHRA and CDR2 YSYEKL. The CDR3 reads CASSQDSVLNYGYTF. The CDR3 DNA sequence: TGCGCCAGCAGCCAAGATTCGGTACTTAACTATGGCTACACCTTC.

The chain is built from TRBV7-2 and TRBJ2-7, with TRBD2 matching 10 bases. Germline CDR1 SGHTA, CDR2 FQGNSA. The ends lost 2 bases at V and 3 bases at J; junction bases unmatched: 13. The CDR3 covers 18 residues. In DNA form, the CDR3 reads TGTGCCAGCAGCTTAAGGAAGTCTAGCGGGGGATCTAACTACGAGCAGTACTTC. This translates into CASSLRKSSGGSNYEQYF. The full variable domain, its missing parts supplied by reference TRBV7-2 and TRBJ2-7, is GAGVSQSPSNKVTEKGKDVELRCDPISGHTALYWYRQSLGQGLEFLIYFQGNSAPDKSGLPSDRFSAERTGGSVSTLTIQRTQQEDSAVYLCASSLRKSSGGSNYEQYFGPGTRLTVT.

J is TRBJ2-3 and V is TRBV7-9, with 11 bases matching TRBD2. J gave up 5 bases and V 5 bases, and 6 bases lay outside the gene matches. The CDR3 runs to 15 residues. The V gene's germline CDR1 is SEHNR and CDR2 FQNEAQ (reference sequence). CDR3 loop: CASSLQTSGVDTQYF. CDR3 nucleotide sequence: TGTGCCAGCAGCCTTCAGACTAGCGGGGTAGATACGCAGTATTTT.

The V and J genes are TRBV29-1 and TRBJ2-5; D unclear. The CDR3 has 14 amino acids. Germline V gene lookup returns CDR1 SQVTM and CDR2 ANQGSEA. The V end lost 7 bases, the J end lost 5 bases, and 20 bases lay between the germline ends. In DNA, the CDR3 is TGCAGCGCTCCCACGGTGCCGGGTAGCGAGACCCAGTACTTC. It yields the protein CSAPTVPGSETQYF.

CDR3 coding DNA: TGTGCCAGCAGTGAAGCGGGGGGGCTCCCCACTGAAGCTTTCTTT. It encodes CASSEAGGLPTEAFF. The chain recombines TRBV6-1 with TRBJ1-1; TRBD1 might be the D (6 bases). Trimming removed 0 bases at V and 4 bases at J, with 12 bases between. This CDR3 has 15 amino acids. Germline V CDR1 and CDR2: MNHNS, SASEGT.

The rearrangement links TRBV30 to TRBJ1-6, with 7 bases aligning to TRBD1. After removal of 3 bases from V and 0 bases from J, the junction contained 8 bases not matched to a gene. The CDR3 is 17 residues long. The germline gives CDR1 GTSNPN, CDR2 SVGIG (reference sequence). The CDR3 bases are TGTGCCTGGAGCTCGGACAGGACCAGCTCCTATAATTCACCCCTCCACTTT. Translation gives CAWSSDRTSSYNSPLHF. Complete variable domain (other parts from reference TRBV30 and TRBJ1-6): SQTIHQWPATLVQPVGSPLSLECTVEGTSNPNLYWYRQAAGRGLQLLFYSVGIGQISSEVPQNLSASRPQDRQFILSSKKLLLSDSGFYLCAWSSDRTSSYNSPLHFGNGTRLTVT.

This rearrangement joins TRBV2 to TRBJ1-1; D ambiguous. The CDR3 spans 13 residues. In germline, CDR1 is SNHLY, CDR2 FYNNEI. The ends were cut back, 2 bases at V and 1 base at J, with 5 bases in the middle. The CDR3 loop reads CASSERGNTEAFF. As DNA, the CDR3 is TGTGCCAGCAGTGAACGGGGGAACACTGAAGCTTTCTTT. The variable domain in full, with the rest retrieved from reference TRBV2 and TRBJ1-1, is EPEVTQTPSHQVTQMGQEVILRCVPISNHLYFYWYRQILGQKVEFLVSFYNNEISEKSEIFDDQFSVERPDGSNFTLKIRSTKLEDSAMYFCASSERGNTEAFFGQGTRLTVV.

The rearrangement links TRBV2 to TRBJ1-5; a weak D match, TRBD1 (6 bases). The CDR3 contains 15 residues. The V and J ends lost 5 bases and 1 base respectively, with 12 bases between them. The V gene's germline CDR1 is SNHLY and CDR2 FYNNEI. The CDR3 spells CASSYIQGSNQPQHF. CDR3 DNA: TGTGCCAGCAGTTACATACAGGGAAGCAATCAGCCCCAGCATTTT.

V usage is TRBV7-9 and J usage is TRBJ2-1, with 7 bases matching TRBD1. With 5 bases clipped from V and 7 bases from J, the junction kept 11 bases outside the gene matches. Germline lookup yields CDR1 SEHNR and CDR2 FQNEAQ (reference sequence). The CDR3 has 15 amino acids. CDR3 amino acids: CASSQRQGRRNEQFF. DNA for the CDR3: TGTGCCAGCAGCCAGCGACAGGGTCGGAGGAATGAGCAGTTCTTC. Full variable domain (outside the CDR3, taken from reference TRBV7-9 and TRBJ2-1): DTGVSQNPRHKITKRGQNVTFRCDPISEHNRLYWYRQTLGQGPEFLTYFQNEAQLEKSRLLSDRFSAERPKGSFSTLEIQRTEQGDSAMYLCASSQRQGRRNEQFFGPGTRLTVL.

J is TRBJ1-1 and V is TRBV19; 10 bases are shared with TRBD1. The CDR3 is 17 amino acids. V shed 6 bases, J shed 3 bases, and the junction held 13 bases outside the gene matches. CDR1 is LNHDA and CDR2 is SQIVND in the germline V gene (reference sequence). The CDR3 DNA sequence: TGTGCCAGTAGCTCCCGGACAGGGGGGAGTGCGGACACTGAAGCTTTCTTT. Protein: CASSSRTGGSADTEAFF. Complete variable domain (other parts from reference TRBV19 and TRBJ1-1): DGGITQSPKYLFRKEGQNVTLSCEQNLNHDAMYWYRQDPGQGLRLIYYSQIVNDFQKGDIAEGYSVSREKKESFPLTVTSAQKNPTAFYLCASSSRTGGSADTEAFFGQGTRLTVV.

The chain couples TRBV27 to TRBJ1-1; no clear D. V was clipped by 3 bases and J by 6 bases, with 14 bases between them. The CDR3 runs 14 residues. Germline-derived CDR1 and CDR2 are MNHEY and SMNVEV (reference sequence). The CDR3 coding sequence is TGTGCCAGCAGTTTCGAGAGGGTACTCTCTGAAGCTTTCTTT. This sequence encodes CASSFERVLSEAFF.

This chain links TRBV7-9 with TRBJ1-2, with 11 positions matching TRBD1. The CDR3 covers 14 residues. V was pared by 5 bases and J by 4 bases, with 3 bases of the junction left unmatched. Germline V gene sequence: CDR1 SEHNR, CDR2 FQNEAQ (reference sequence). The CDR3: CASSGTGGTYGYTF. As DNA, the CDR3 is TGTGCCAGCAGCGGGACAGGGGGTACCTATGGCTACACCTTC. Filled out from reference TRBV7-9 and TRBJ1-2, the complete variable domain reads DTGVSQNPRHKITKRGQNVTFRCDPISEHNRLYWYRQTLGQGPEFLTYFQNEAQLEKSRLLSDRFSAERPKGSFSTLEIQRTEQGDSAMYLCASSGTGGTYGYTFGSGTRLTVV.

V usage is TRBV3-1 (or the pseudogene TRBV3-2) and J usage is TRBJ2-6, with 10 bases that match TRBD1. The CDR3 contains 19 residues. Trimming removed 2 bases from V and 3 bases from J; junction bases left unmatched: 10. The V gene's germline CDR1 is LGHDT and CDR2 YNNKEL (reference sequence). The CDR3 is CASSQRTPGTGDGANVLTF. For the CDR3, the DNA is TGTGCCAGCAGCCAAAGAACCCCCGGGACAGGGGATGGGGCCAACGTCCTGACTTTC.

The chain employs TRBV5-1 and TRBJ1-1; weak D call: TRBD1 (6 bases). The CDR3 has 13 residues. V lost 4 bases, J lost 7 bases, and 14 bases lay in between. The V gene's germline CDR1 is SGHRS and CDR2 YFSETQ. CDR3 in DNA: TGCGCCAGCAGCGTATTAAGAGGGGGTGAAGCTTTCTTT. This translates into CASSVLRGGEAFF.

The V gene is TRBV10-1, the J gene TRBJ2-6, with TRBD1 as a possible D gene (5 bases). The CDR3 runs 17 residues. Between the trimmed V and J ends, which lost 2 bases and 0 bases, there was a span of 11 bases. From germline, CDR1 is WNHNN and CDR2 SYGVQD (reference sequence). CDR3 region: CASSEGAQVSGANVLTF. In DNA form, the CDR3 reads TGCGCCAGCAGTGAGGGGGCCCAGGTCTCTGGGGCCAACGTCCTGACTTTC.

The rearrangement joins TRBV4-1 to TRBJ2-3; 12 bases agree with TRBD2. CDR1 and CDR2 from the germline V gene are MGHRA and YSYEKL. The CDR3 extends over 15 amino acids. J lost 4 bases, V lost 4 bases, and 3 bases had no gene match. The CDR3 DNA sequence: TGCGCCAGCAGCCCACTAGCGGGGGGTGCAGATACGCAGTATTTT. This sequence encodes CASSPLAGGADTQYF.

The chain employs TRBV4-2 and TRBJ2-1, with 8 positions matching TRBD2. After removal of 4 bases from V and 4 bases from J, the junction contained 6 bases not matched to a gene. This CDR3 has 15 residues. Germline V gene lookup returns CDR1 LGHNA and CDR2 YNFKEQ. CDR3 region: CASSLTGGAYNEQFF. In nucleotides, the CDR3 is TGTGCCAGCAGCCTCACGGGAGGGGCTTACAATGAGCAGTTCTTC.

J is TRBJ2-3 and V is TRBV2, with a tentative D call TRBD1 (6 bases). In germline, CDR1 is SNHLY, CDR2 FYNNEI. V lost 5 bases and J 2 bases, leaving 11 bases between the germline ends. The CDR3 consists of 14 residues. The CDR3 loop reads CASSRDTYTDTQYF. The CDR3 DNA reads as TGTGCCAGCAGTCGGGACACCTACACAGATACGCAGTATTTT.

The chain couples TRBV19 to TRBJ1-1, with 9 bases aligning to TRBD1. In germline, CDR1 is LNHDA, CDR2 SQIVND (reference sequence). This CDR3 has 14 amino acids. V gave up 3 bases and J gave up 6 bases; unmatched junction bases: 5. The CDR3 is CASSIWDRVSEAFF. In DNA, the CDR3 is TGTGCCAGTAGTATTTGGGACAGGGTGTCTGAAGCTTTCTTT.

This clone was observed once. The rearrangement uses TRBV5-6 and TRBJ1-3; the match to TRBD1 covers 9 bases. The CDR3 length is 15 residues. Germline-derived CDR1 and CDR2 are SGHDT and YYEEEE. The J segment lost 4 bases and the V segment lost 6 bases, leaving 8 bases of the junction unmatched. CDR3 coding DNA: TGTGCCAGCACTCGGACAGGGGATGTCGGAAACACCATATATTTT. Amino acid sequence: CASTRTGDVGNTIYF.